The T cell receptor (beta chain) described here comes from a study of T cells in narcolepsy. There are 14 residues in the CDR3. Trimming cost V 4 bases and J 8 bases, with 18 bases left between them. The germline CDR1 and CDR2 sequences are SGDLS and YYNGEE. The assay was immunoSEQ multiplex PCR, and TCRdb's table has in-frame clones only and misses some. The data contain roughly 8,100 clones, around 61% of them singletons. This clone was counted a few times. Its antigen is unknown. Notes on the study in general: Same-patient CSF and blood CD4+ T cell clonotypes included HCRT-specific and TRIB2-specific autoreactive ones.

The sequence was collected from a human donor with narcolepsy. V usage is TRBV9 and J usage is TRBJ1-2; D ambiguous. Sequenced material: CD45RA- memory CD8+ T cells from PBMCs. For the CDR3, the DNA is TGTGCCAGCAGCCCGGGAGGAGCAGGACGGGGCTACACCTTC. Its translation: CASSPGGAGRGYTF.